This is a list of T cell receptor beta chains from one sample in a study of shared clonotypes between healthy human individuals. Sequenced by immunoSEQ multiplex PCR; TCRdb stores in-frame clones only, minus some. The table has just over 2,000,000 clones, roughly 94% seen once. Sequencing was done on a sample of naive CD8+ T cells sorted from blood. The origin of the receptors is a man between 18 and 35 years old in good health. Each CDR3 is given with its conserved first and last residue. The D gene is left open where the match is weak. Not every row has a clone size; where given, it reads once, few, many or a size class.

len	v_gene	abundance	j_gene	d_gene	CDR3nt	CDR3aa
17	TRBV5-5	NA	TRBJ2-3	TRBD2	TGTGCCAGCAGCTTGGTGGTAGCGGGGGATAGCACAGATACGCAGTATTTT	CASSLVVAGDSTDTQYF
14	TRBV6-5	few	TRBJ1-1	TRBD1	TGTGCCAGCAGTTACCCCGGGACAGGCACTGAAGCTTTCTTT	CASSYPGTGTEAFF
12	TRBV4-1	NA	TRBJ2-3	NA	TGCGCCAGCAGCCAATGGGCAGATACGCAGTATTTT	CASSQWADTQYF
16	TRBV2	NA	TRBJ1-6	NA	TGTGCCAGCGGAAGACCACTAGAAGAGGATAATTCACCCCTCCACTTT	CASGRPLEEDNSPLHF
16	TRBV4-1	once	TRBJ1-1	TRBD1	TGCGCCAGCAGCCAAGACTACGGGACAGGGGGTACTGAAGCTTTCTTT	CASSQDYGTGGTEAFF
14	TRBV27	NA	TRBJ2-1	NA	TGTGCCAGCATTCCGGACTCTATAGCCAATGAGCAGTTCTTC	CASIPDSIANEQFF
15	TRBV6-5	NA	TRBJ2-7	TRBD2	TGTGCCAGCAGCCCGACTAGCTCCGCCTCTTACGAGCAGTACTTC	CASSPTSSASYEQYF
14	TRBV6-6	NA	TRBJ1-2	NA	TGTGCCAGCAGTTACAACGGGGCGCTCTCTGGCTACACCTTC	CASSYNGALSGYTF
14	TRBV13	NA	TRBJ2-7	NA	TGTGCCAGCAGCCTCCGGGACGCCTCCTACGAGCAGTACTTC	CASSLRDASYEQYF
14	TRBV4-1	NA	TRBJ2-7	TRBD2	TGCGCCAGCAGCCCTGGGAGCGGGAGGTTCGAGCAGTACTTC	CASSPGSGRFEQYF
15	TRBV7-3	NA	TRBJ1-2	TRBD1	TGTGCCAGCAGCTTCTCCGGGACAGGGGCCTATGGCTACACCTTC	CASSFSGTGAYGYTF
19	TRBV30	NA	TRBJ1-2	TRBD1	TGTGCCTGGAGTGTACCGGCCGGGACAGGGGGATTAGCTAACTATGGCTACACCTTC	CAWSVPAGTGGLANYGYTF
13	TRBV29-1	NA	TRBJ2-1	TRBD2	TGCAGCGTCTCTAGCGGGAGTCACAATGAGCAGTTCTTC	CSVSSGSHNEQFF
18	TRBV15	NA	TRBJ1-5	NA	TGTGCCACCAGCTTAAAAACAGGCGCATCCATTTGGGATCAGCCCCAGCATTTT	CATSLKTGASIWDQPQHF
12	TRBV9	NA	TRBJ2-7	NA	TGTGCCAGCAGTAGTTCGGGTGACGAGCAGTACTTC	CASSSSGDEQYF
15	TRBV7-9	NA	TRBJ2-5	NA	TGTGCCAGCAGCTCGCCTTTCGGGAGCGGGGAGACCCAGTACTTC	CASSSPFGSGETQYF
17	TRBV4-1	NA	TRBJ2-2	NA	TGCGCCAGCAGCCAAGATGAATGGGAGGGGGACACCGGGGAGCTGTTTTTT	CASSQDEWEGDTGELFF
13	TRBV5-1	NA	TRBJ2-7	NA	TGCGCCAGCAGCTTGGGACCATCCACCGAGCAGTACTTC	CASSLGPSTEQYF